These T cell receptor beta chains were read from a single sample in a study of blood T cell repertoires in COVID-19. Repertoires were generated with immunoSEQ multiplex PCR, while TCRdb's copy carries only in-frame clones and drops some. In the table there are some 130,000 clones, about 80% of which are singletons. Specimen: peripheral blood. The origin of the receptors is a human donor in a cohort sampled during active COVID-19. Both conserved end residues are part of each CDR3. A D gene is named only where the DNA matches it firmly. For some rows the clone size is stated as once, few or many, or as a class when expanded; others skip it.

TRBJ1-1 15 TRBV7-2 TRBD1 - CASSFRTGEGTEAFF TGTGCCAGCAGCTTCAGGACAGGGGAGGGGACTGAAGCTTTCTTT
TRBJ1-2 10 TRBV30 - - CAWSGEGYTF TGTGCCTGGAGTGGCGAGGGCTACACCTTC
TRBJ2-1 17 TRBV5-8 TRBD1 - CASSLDRGSSSYNEQFF TGTGCCAGCAGCTTGGACAGGGGATCCAGCTCCTACAATGAGCAGTTCTTC
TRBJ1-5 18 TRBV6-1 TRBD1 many CASSEGTGGAYSNQPQHF TGTGCCAGCAGTGAAGGGACAGGAGGCGCTTATAGCAATCAGCCCCAGCATTTT
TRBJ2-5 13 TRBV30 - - CAWSASLEETQYF TGTGCCTGGAGTGCCTCCCTAGAAGAGACCCAGTACTTC
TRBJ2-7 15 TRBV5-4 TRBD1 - CASSSHGQGGYEQYF TGTGCCAGCAGCTCCCACGGACAGGGGGGCTACGAGCAGTACTTC
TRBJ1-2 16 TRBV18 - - CASSRYPGRTDYGYTF TGTGCCAGCTCACGCTACCCCGGGAGGACAGACTATGGCTACACCTTC
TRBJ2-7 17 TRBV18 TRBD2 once CASSRGLAGESGYEQYF TGTGCCAGCTCACGAGGACTAGCGGGGGAATCCGGCTACGAGCAGTACTTC
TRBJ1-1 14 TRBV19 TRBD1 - CASSKAGGPTEAFF TGTGCCAGTAGTAAAGCAGGGGGCCCCACTGAAGCTTTCTTT
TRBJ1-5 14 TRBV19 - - CASSTPPYNQPQHF TGTGCCAGTAGCACCCCGCCCTACAATCAGCCCCAGCATTTT
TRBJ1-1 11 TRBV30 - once CAWGRITEAFF TGTGCCTGGGGGAGGATTACTGAAGCTTTCTTT
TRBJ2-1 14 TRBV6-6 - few CASSYSAGYNEQFF TGTGCCAGCAGTTACTCGGCAGGGTACAATGAGCAGTTCTTC
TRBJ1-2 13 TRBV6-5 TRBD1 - CASNRGQNYGYTF TGTGCCAGCAACAGGGGACAGAACTATGGCTACACCTTC
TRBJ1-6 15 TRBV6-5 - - CASSYGHSYNSPLHF TGTGCCAGCAGTTACGGGCACTCCTATAATTCACCCCTCCACTTT
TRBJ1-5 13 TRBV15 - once CATKRSSNQPQHF TGTGCCACCAAGAGGTCCAGCAATCAGCCCCAGCATTTT
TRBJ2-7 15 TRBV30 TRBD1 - CAWSTRQGWGYEQYF TGTGCCTGGAGTACCAGACAGGGGTGGGGCTACGAGCAGTACTTC
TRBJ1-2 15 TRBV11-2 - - CASTGGGGSDHGYTF TGTGCCAGCACCGGAGGCGGCGGATCTGACCATGGCTACACCTTC
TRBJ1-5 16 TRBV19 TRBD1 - CASSIGRQGRGQPQHF TGTGCCAGTAGTATTGGGAGACAGGGGCGAGGGCAGCCCCAGCATTTT
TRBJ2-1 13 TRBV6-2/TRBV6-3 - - CASSTSSYNEQFF TGTGCCAGCAGCACTAGCTCCTACAATGAGCAGTTCTTC
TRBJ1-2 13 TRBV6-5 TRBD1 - CASSPDRGGGYTF TGTGCCAGCAGCCCCGACAGGGGGGGAGGCTACACCTTC
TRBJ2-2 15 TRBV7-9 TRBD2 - CASSGGRLLAGELFF TGTGCCAGTTCGGGGGGGCGGCTACTCGCCGGGGAGCTGTTTTTT
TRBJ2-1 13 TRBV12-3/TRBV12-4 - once CASSLGWGDEQFF TGTGCCAGCAGTTTGGGTTGGGGGGATGAGCAGTTCTTC
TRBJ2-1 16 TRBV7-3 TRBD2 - CASSLYGTGGLNEQFF TGTGCCAGCAGCTTATACGGTACGGGGGGGCTCAATGAGCAGTTCTTC
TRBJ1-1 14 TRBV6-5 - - CASAPYRAEGEAFF TGTGCCAGCGCACCCTACAGGGCAGAAGGGGAAGCTTTCTTT
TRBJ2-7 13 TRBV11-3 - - CASSLAGSYEQYF TGTGCCAGCAGCTTAGCGGGGTCCTACGAGCAGTACTTC
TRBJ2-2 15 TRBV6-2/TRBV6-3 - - CASSYRQGFGGELFF TGTGCCAGCAGTTATCGCCAGGGGTTCGGCGGGGAGCTGTTTTTT
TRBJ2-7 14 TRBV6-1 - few CASSEVGSGYEQYF TGTGCCAGCAGTGAAGTCGGGAGCGGGTACGAGCAGTACTTC
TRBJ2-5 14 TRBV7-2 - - CASSLYGQQETQYF TGTGCCAGCAGCTTATACGGACAGCAAGAGACCCAGTACTTC
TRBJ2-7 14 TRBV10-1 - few CASSDTGISYEQYF TGCGCCAGCAGTGACACAGGGATCTCCTACGAGCAGTACTTC
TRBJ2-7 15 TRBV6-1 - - CASSEGVRGSYEQYF TGTGCCAGCAGTGAAGGGGTACGGGGCTCCTACGAGCAGTACTTC
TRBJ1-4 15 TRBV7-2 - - CASSLVKGADEKLFF TGTGCCAGCAGCTTAGTTAAGGGAGCGGATGAAAAACTGTTTTTT
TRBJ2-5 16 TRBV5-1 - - CASRSGGGGEGETQYF TGCGCCAGCAGATCGGGGGGCGGGGGCGAGGGGGAGACCCAGTACTTC
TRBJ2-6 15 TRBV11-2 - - CASSLEVAGANVLTF TGTGCCAGCAGCTTAGAGGTAGCTGGGGCCAACGTCCTGACTTTC
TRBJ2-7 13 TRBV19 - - CASSIRTAYEQYF TGTGCCAGTAGTATACGGACAGCCTACGAGCAGTACTTC
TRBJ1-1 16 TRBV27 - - CASSFLLTREGSEAFF TGTGCCAGCAGTTTTTTACTGACGCGGGAGGGATCTGAAGCTTTCTTT
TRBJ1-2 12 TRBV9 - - CASSGQGPGYTF TGTGCCAGCAGCGGGCAGGGGCCTGGCTACACCTTC
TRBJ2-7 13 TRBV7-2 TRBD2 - CASSSAGTSGSRF TGTGCCAGCAGCTCGGCCGGGACTAGCGGGAGCCGATTC
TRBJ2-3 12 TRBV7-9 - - CASSYQADTQYF TGTGCCAGCAGCTACCAGGCAGATACGCAGTATTTT
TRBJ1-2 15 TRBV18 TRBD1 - CASSPNRDRGYGYTF TGTGCCAGCTCACCCAACCGGGACAGGGGCTATGGCTACACCTTC